This T cell receptor (beta chain) was sequenced for a study of shared clonotypes between healthy human individuals. Findings and caveats of the study: Apart from blood, nothing was sampled; tissue repertoires likely differ.

Remarks on this clone: Its cognate antigen is unknown. The sample has other DNA sequences that encode this CDR3 too.

Libraries were prepared by immunoSEQ multiplex PCR; TCRdb keeps only in-frame clonotypes and omits some of them. The sample consists of 2 million to 2.5 million clones, 80% to 95% of them appearing once. The investigators split CD4+ cells into a CD45RA+ naive subset and a CD45RA-negative memory subset. This sequence was found in a man younger than 30 in good health. Some clones in this sample may be carry-over from other donors' samples. The sample was naive CD4+ T cells from PBMCs. Subset denoted: CD45RA+ positively selected.

The CDR3: CASSQLAGSYNEQFF. CDR3 bases: TGCGCCAGCAGCCAGCTAGCGGGGTCATACAATGAGCAGTTCTTC. The chain uses TRBV5-1 and TRBJ2-1, with 9 nucleotides matching TRBD2. V lost 4 bases, J lost 4 bases, and 6 bases stayed unmatched. The CDR3 is 15 residues long. Germline CDR1 SGHRS, CDR2 YFSETQ.